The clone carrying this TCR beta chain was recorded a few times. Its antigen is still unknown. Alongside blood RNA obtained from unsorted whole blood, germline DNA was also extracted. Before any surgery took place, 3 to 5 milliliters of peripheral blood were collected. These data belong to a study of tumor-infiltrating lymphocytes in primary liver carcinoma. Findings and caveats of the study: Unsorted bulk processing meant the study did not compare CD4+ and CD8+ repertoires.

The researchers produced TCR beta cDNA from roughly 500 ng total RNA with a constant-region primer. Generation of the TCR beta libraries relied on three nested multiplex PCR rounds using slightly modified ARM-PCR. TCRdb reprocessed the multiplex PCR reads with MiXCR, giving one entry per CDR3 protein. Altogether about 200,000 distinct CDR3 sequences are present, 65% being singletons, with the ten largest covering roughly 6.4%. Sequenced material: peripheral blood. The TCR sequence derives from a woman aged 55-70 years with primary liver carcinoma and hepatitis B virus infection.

The CDR3 here is CASSRGQGNTQYF. In DNA, the CDR3 is TGTGCCAGCAGCAGAGGACAGGGAAATACGCAGTATTTT. V is TRBV6-6 and J is TRBJ2-3; TRBD1 matches at 8 bases. This CDR3 has 13 residues. After removal of 6 bases from V and 7 bases from J, the junction contained 6 bases not matched to a gene. CDR1 MNHNY and CDR2 SVGAGI come from the germline V gene (reference sequence).